This TCR beta chain was documented in a study of blood T cell repertoires in COVID-19. Here immunoSEQ multiplex PCR was the method, and the copy in TCRdb shows in-frame clones only, minus some. The repertoire holds 200,000 to 250,000 clones, 85% to 90% seen once, with 5.9% in the top ten. This CDR3 region has 16 residues. The ends lost 5 bases at V and 5 bases at J; junction bases unmatched: 11. CDR1 and CDR2 (germline): SGHTA, FQGTGA. Sequenced material: peripheral blood. This TCR was recovered from an elderly man with acute or convalescent COVID-19. The rearrangement joins TRBV7-3 to TRBJ1-5; 8 positions match TRBD1. CDR3 residues: CASSPRTGKVDQPQHF. CDR3 in DNA: TGTGCCAGCAGCCCCCGGACAGGGAAGGTCGATCAGCCCCAGCATTTT.